One and the same sample provided the 32 T cell receptor beta chains below, sequenced in a study of cytomegalovirus exposure and HLA in healthy donors (TCRdb year 2017). The library was generated by the immunoSEQ multiplex PCR assay. For the multiplex PCR, a mixture combining 60 forward primers for TCR Vbeta segments and 13 reverse primers for TCR Jbeta segments was used. The source is immuneACCESS, and TCRdb retained only in-frame sequences with V and J called. Part of the clones is not carried over; for the studies checked, unresolved V genes explain less than half of this, and the remainder is unexplained. The sample table lists approximately 89,000 clones, roughly 79% of them with a count of one. 1.3% to 1.5% of the sample rests with the top ten. The sequencing input was PBMCs. The source is a male donor in good health and CMV-seronegative.

J is TRBJ1-1 and V is TRBV2; D unclear. This CDR3 spans 13 amino acids. V lost 7 bases and J lost 2, with 11 bases in between. Per the germline V gene, CDR1 is SNHLY and CDR2 is FYNNEI. CDR3 DNA sequence: TGTGCCAGCAACCTAGACCCAAACACTGAAGCTTTCTTT. This translates into CASNLDPNTEAFF.

This clone appeared a few times. The chain carries TRBV6-1 and TRBJ1-4, with D possibly being TRBD1 (6 bases). V lost 2 bases to trimming and J lost 8 bases, with 12 bases between them. The CDR3 runs 14 residues. Germline CDR1 reads MNHNS; CDR2 reads SASEGT. This CDR3 reads CASSESRGLEKLFF. The CDR3 bases are TGTGCCAGCAGTGAATCAAGGGGGTTAGAAAAACTGTTTTTT.

This clone was observed a single time. CDR3 nucleotides: TGTGCCAGCAGCTTAGATTGGGGAGAGGTCGAGCAGTACTTC. As protein: CASSLDWGEVEQYF. V and J are TRBV7-8 and TRBJ2-7; tentatively, D is TRBD2 (5 bases). Germline assignment: CDR1 SGHVS and CDR2 FQNEAQ. The CDR3 consists of 14 residues. V dropped 1 base and J dropped 6 bases, with 13 bases sitting between them.

This clone turned up a few times. This chain joins TRBV9 and TRBJ2-7, with D perhaps matching TRBD1 (5 bases). Germline V CDR1 and CDR2: SGDLS, YYNGEE. The CDR3 runs 14 residues. Trimming pared 3 bases from V and 5 bases from J, leaving 15 bases between. CDR3 coding DNA: TGTGCCAGCAGCGCCACCCTCAGGGTCCACGAGCAGTACTTC. This codes for CASSATLRVHEQYF.

This chain joins TRBV9 and TRBJ1-2; D is unresolved. CDR1 SGDLS and CDR2 YYNGEE come from the germline V gene. Trimming took 0 bases from V and 8 from J, leaving 17 bases between them. The CDR3 extends over 15 amino acids. CDR3 amino acids: CASSVELRVDSGYTF. In DNA, the CDR3 is TGTGCCAGCAGCGTAGAGTTACGGGTGGATAGCGGCTACACCTTC.

The chain is built from TRBV25-1 and TRBJ1-2; D ambiguous. This CDR3 is 13 amino acids long. Trimming cost V 5 bases and J 6 bases, with 13 bases left between them. Germline lookup yields CDR1 MGHDK and CDR2 SYGVNS. DNA of the CDR3: TGTGCCAGCAGTCCGGAACAGCTGCATGGCTACACCTTC. Translation: CASSPEQLHGYTF.

The rearrangement joins TRBV14 to TRBJ1-1; D is ambiguous. The CDR3 loop spans 15 amino acids. Germline-derived CDR1 and CDR2 are SGHDN and FVKESK. V lost 1 base to trimming and J lost 2 bases, with 11 bases between them. The CDR3 DNA is TGTGCCAGCAGCCAAGTAGGAGACCCAAACACTGAAGCTTTCTTT. Its translation: CASSQVGDPNTEAFF.

The CDR3 here is CASSPMLDRGLGNTIYF. DNA for the CDR3: TGTGCCAGCTCACCTATGCTGGACAGGGGCCTTGGAAACACCATATATTTT. The chain recombines TRBV18 with TRBJ1-3; 9 nucleotides agree with TRBD1. V shed 3 bases, J shed 3 bases, and the junction held 9 bases outside the gene matches. This CDR3 comprises 17 residues. Germline V CDR1 and CDR2: KGHSH, LQKENI.

The genes are TRBV7-2 and TRBJ1-1; tentative D call: TRBD1 (5 bases). Trimming took 3 bases from V and 11 from J, leaving 16 bases between them. Germline V gene lookup returns CDR1 SGHTA and CDR2 FQGNSA. The CDR3 extends over 13 amino acids. CDR3 bases: TGTGCCAGCAGCTTTAATAGAGGGGAGGGTGCTTTCTTT. It translates to CASSFNRGEGAFF.

The rearrangement joins TRBV28 to TRBJ2-3, with TRBD2 matching 9 bases. Germline CDR1 and CDR2: MDHEN and SYDVKM. Trimming cost V 2 bases and J 2 bases; bases outside gene matches: 11. The CDR3 spans 18 residues. This CDR3 reads CASSLPPIAGADTDTQYF. CDR3 nucleotide sequence: TGTGCCAGCAGTTTACCCCCGATAGCGGGAGCCGACACAGATACGCAGTATTTT. The whole variable domain, filled in from reference TRBV28 and TRBJ2-3, reads DVKVTQSSRYLVKRTGEKVFLECVQDMDHENMFWYRQDPGLGLRLIYFSYDVKMKEKGDIPEGYSVSREKKERFSLILESASTNQTSMYLCASSLPPIAGADTDTQYFGPGTRLTVL.

The chain recombines TRBV6-5 with TRBJ1-1; D may be TRBD1 (5 bases). CDR1 is MNHEY and CDR2 is SVGAGI in the germline V gene. Between the trimmed V and J ends, which lost 6 bases and 0 bases, there was a span of 11 bases. The CDR3 is 14 amino acids. The CDR3: CASRPGWMNTEAFF. The CDR3 bases are TGTGCCAGCAGGCCAGGGTGGATGAACACTGAAGCTTTCTTT.

The V call is TRBV5-1, the J call TRBJ2-7; the match to TRBD1 covers 11 bases. This CDR3 comprises 17 residues. After removal of 0 bases from V and 4 bases from J, the junction contained 9 bases not matched to a gene. The V gene's germline CDR1 is SGHRS and CDR2 YFSETQ. The CDR3 spells CASSLGPRGTGGYEQYF. The CDR3 bases are TGCGCCAGCAGCTTGGGACCTCGCGGGACAGGGGGTTACGAGCAGTACTTC.

The rearrangement links TRBV27 to TRBJ1-2; D unclear. The CDR3 covers 16 residues. The germline gives CDR1 MNHEY, CDR2 SMNVEV (reference sequence). Trimming stripped 0 bases from V and 5 bases from J, with 16 bases between. The CDR3 DNA reads TGTGCCAGCAGTTTATCGACCGGCGGTGGAGGGTATGGCTACACCTTC. Translating gives CASSLSTGGGGYGYTF.

The chain links TRBV27 to TRBJ2-7; 10 bases line up with TRBD2. The CDR3 covers 15 residues. V gave up 6 bases and J gave up 1 base; unmatched junction bases: 6. Germline assignment: CDR1 MNHEY and CDR2 SMNVEV (reference sequence). CDR3 sequence reads: CASREAGGGSYEQYF. In DNA form, the CDR3 reads TGTGCCAGCAGAGAAGCGGGAGGGGGATCCTACGAGCAGTACTTC.

To note about this clone: One end of the junction fails to match germline, which may point to a read error. The chain employs TRBV30 and TRBJ1-2; a weak D match, TRBD1 (6 bases). The CDR3 is 12 amino acids. Germline-derived CDR1 and CDR2 are GTSNPN and SVGIG (reference sequence). The CDR3 region has the DNA TGTACCTGGAGCGGACAGTTTCTTGGCTACACCTTC. Its protein product is CTWSGQFLGYTF.

This clone was detected only a few times. The chain uses TRBV19 and TRBJ2-7; D ambiguous. The CDR3 is made up of 13 amino acids. Looked up from germline, CDR1 is LNHDA and CDR2 is SQIVND (reference sequence). Trimming shortened V by 3 bases and J by 2 bases, and 8 bases separated the two germline ends. CDR3: CASSITSTYEQYF. CDR3 sequence (DNA): TGTGCCAGTAGTATCACATCCACCTACGAGCAGTACTTC.

The V and J genes are TRBV27 and TRBJ1-1; D is undetermined. This CDR3 contains 13 residues. Germline CDR1 reads MNHEY; CDR2 reads SMNVEV (reference sequence). V was pared by 6 bases and J by 7 bases, with 15 bases between. The CDR3 protein is CASSRDERSEAFF. Written as DNA, the CDR3 is TGTGCCAGCAGCCGTGATGAGAGGAGTGAAGCTTTCTTT.

This clone has a handful of counts. The chain combines TRBV10-3 with TRBJ2-3; 12 bases line up with TRBD2. The CDR3 is 19 residues long. V lost 7 bases, J lost 1 base, and 15 bases stayed unmatched. CDR1 ENHRY and CDR2 SYGVKD come from the germline V gene. The CDR3 sequence is CAIIKPGLAGLVGTDTQYF. In nucleotides, the CDR3 is TGTGCCATCATTAAGCCGGGACTAGCGGGTCTCGTAGGCACAGATACGCAGTATTTT.

The rearrangement links TRBV7-2 to TRBJ2-7; the D gene is possibly TRBD1 (5 bases). The V end lost 3 bases, the J end lost 5 bases, and 17 bases lay between the germline ends. Germline CDR1 is SGHTA and CDR2 is FQGNSA. This CDR3 is 15 amino acids long. The CDR3 protein is CASSFSRGSIHEQYF. CDR3 coding DNA: TGTGCCAGCAGCTTCAGTAGGGGAAGTATTCACGAGCAGTACTTC.

The chain carries TRBV10-3 and TRBJ1-5, with D unclear. The CDR3 runs 15 residues. With 2 bases removed from V and 1 base from J, the gap between germline ends came to 9 bases. Germline V CDR1 and CDR2: ENHRY, SYGVKD. CDR3 DNA: TGTGCCATCAGTGAGGGAGGGTACAGCAATCAGCCCCAGCATTTT. Its protein product is CAISEGGYSNQPQHF.

This chain joins TRBV19 and TRBJ2-7, with a weak D call TRBD1 (7 bases). The germline CDR1 and CDR2 sequences are LNHDA and SQIVND (reference sequence). This CDR3 is built from 14 residues. The V end lost 8 bases, the J end lost 2 bases, and 16 bases lay between the germline ends. CDR3 nucleotides: TGTGCCAGTGCGGGGACAGTTAAGCCCTACGAGCAGTACTTC. Its translation: CASAGTVKPYEQYF.

This chain connects TRBV30 to TRBJ1-5, with a tentative D call TRBD1 (5 bases). V lost 2 bases and J lost 2, with 13 bases in between. The CDR3 has 15 amino acids. Per germline, CDR1 GTSNPN and CDR2 SVGIG (reference sequence). CDR3 protein: CAWSRGGGGNQPQHF. The CDR3 DNA sequence: TGTGCCTGGAGTAGGGGCGGGGGGGGCAATCAGCCCCAGCATTTT.

The genes are TRBV10-3 and TRBJ1-6; 10 nucleotides line up with TRBD1. The trim removed 8 bases at V and 4 bases at J, leaving 8 bases unmatched. CDR1 and CDR2 from the germline V gene are ENHRY and SYGVKD. The CDR3 loop spans 16 amino acids. For the CDR3, the DNA is TGTGCCATCCAACAGGGACAGGGGCTGTATAATTCACCCCTCCACTTT. This gives the protein CAIQQGQGLYNSPLHF.

This clone was recorded once. The CDR3 sequence: CASSLAGGWGYTF. CDR3 nucleotide sequence: TGTGCCAGCAGCTTGGCCGGGGGTTGGGGCTACACCTTC. V gene TRBV5-4 combines with J gene TRBJ1-2; perhaps TRBD1 as D (5 bases). Germline V CDR1 and CDR2: SGHNT, YYREEE (reference sequence). This CDR3 comprises 13 residues. Trimming took off 0 bases at V and 8 bases at J, with 11 bases between the two ends.

The chain carries TRBV28 and TRBJ1-1; the D gene is possibly TRBD1 (6 bases). This CDR3 is built from 15 residues. The V end was cut by 2 bases, the J end by 1 base, with 11 bases between. CDR1 and CDR2 (germline): MDHEN, SYDVKM. The CDR3: CASSLDGRGNTEAFF. CDR3 in DNA: TGTGCCAGCAGTTTAGACGGCAGGGGGAACACTGAAGCTTTCTTT.

The chain links TRBV11-2 to TRBJ2-3; 7 bases match TRBD2. Trimming took 4 bases from V and 3 from J; bases not matched to a gene: 16. Germline CDR1 and CDR2: SGHAT and FQNNGV. The CDR3 sequence is 18 residues long. CDR3 amino acids: CASSSYPLSGGGTDTQYF. For the CDR3, the DNA is TGTGCCAGCAGCTCTTACCCATTGTCGGGCGGGGGAACAGATACGCAGTATTTT.

The chain combines TRBV25-1 with TRBJ1-5; 7 nucleotides match TRBD1. The germline CDR1 and CDR2 sequences are MGHDK and SYGVNS. The CDR3 covers 13 residues. V lost 4 bases to trimming and J lost 7 bases; unmatched junction nucleotides: 4. The CDR3 DNA follows: TGTGCCAGCAGTGGACAGGGAATGCAGCCCCAGCATTTT. It is translated as CASSGQGMQPQHF.

This chain joins TRBV5-4 and TRBJ2-7, with 7 bases aligning to TRBD2. Germline-derived CDR1 and CDR2 are SGHNT and YYREEE (reference sequence). The CDR3 is 14 amino acids. After removal of 4 bases from V and 0 bases from J, the junction contained 4 bases not matched to a gene. CDR3 nucleotides: TGTGCCAGCAGCCGGGGGACTACCTCCTACGAGCAGTACTTC. This encodes CASSRGTTSYEQYF.

The chain's CDR3 is CASSQGQGKHSPLHF. DNA of the CDR3: TGTGCCAGCAGCCAAGGGCAGGGTAAACACTCACCCCTCCACTTT. V gene TRBV14 combines with J gene TRBJ1-6; weak D call: TRBD1 (5 bases). Trimming left V 1 base short and J 10 bases short, with 14 bases between. The V gene's germline CDR1 is SGHDN and CDR2 FVKESK. This CDR3 contains 15 residues.

The V and J genes are TRBV4-1 and TRBJ1-3; D uncertain. Germline V gene lookup returns CDR1 MGHRA and CDR2 YSYEKL. The CDR3 is made up of 14 amino acids. Between the trimmed V and J ends, which lost 4 bases and 0 bases, there was a span of 7 bases. The CDR3 spells CASSPAGSGNTIYF. For the CDR3, the DNA is TGCGCCAGCAGCCCAGCGGGCTCTGGAAACACCATATATTTT.

The chain uses TRBV27 and TRBJ2-5, with 7 positions matching TRBD1. The J call may be mistaken, given a closer DNA end match to TRBJ2-7. CDR3 size: 15 residues. Germline V CDR1 and CDR2: MNHEY, SMNVEV (reference sequence). The CDR3 sequence is CASSLSGTAAYEQYF. The CDR3 region has the DNA TGTGCCAGCAGTTTGTCCGGGACAGCAGCCTACGAGCAGTACTTC.

This clone was counted once. The chain uses TRBV11-2 and TRBJ1-2; D is possibly TRBD1 (6 bases). V lost 5 bases and J lost 4, with 17 bases in between. CDR1 and CDR2 from the germline V gene are SGHAT and FQNNGV. There are 15 residues in the CDR3. The CDR3 reads CASSPDRRTAYGYTF. The CDR3 coding sequence is TGTGCCAGCAGCCCCGACAGGCGGACAGCCTATGGCTACACCTTC.